These T cell receptor beta chains were read from a single sample in a study of shared clonotypes between healthy human individuals. Produced via immunoSEQ multiplex PCR; TCRdb's table is partial and in-frame only. The table includes some 550,000 clones, roughly 97% detected once. The material sequenced was naive CD4+ T cells sorted from blood. Every receptor here comes from a woman aged 25 to 45 in good health. The CDR3 runs from the conserved cysteine through the conserved F or W. Each record gives: clone size, J gene, V gene, D gene, CDR3 protein, CDR3 DNA. A D gene is named only where the DNA matches it firmly. Some rows mark clone size as missing; the rest say once, few, many or name a class of expanded clone.

.	TRBJ1-5	TRBV28	.	CASRPGQINQPQHF	TGTGCCAGCAGGCCCGGACAGATCAATCAGCCCCAGCATTTT
.	TRBJ2-1	TRBV6-4	TRBD2	CASSVLAGDIDEQFF	TGTGCCAGCAGTGTACTAGCGGGAGACATCGATGAGCAGTTCTTC
.	TRBJ2-7	TRBV19	TRBD2	CASSMRTSGSYEQYF	TGTGCCAGTAGTATGAGGACTAGCGGGAGCTACGAGCAGTACTTC
.	TRBJ2-6	TRBV5-1	TRBD1	CASSPGDRGFSGANVLTF	TGCGCCAGCAGCCCGGGGGACAGGGGTTTCTCTGGGGCCAACGTCCTGACTTTC
.	TRBJ2-7	TRBV28	TRBD1	CASRRGQGNYEQYF	TGTGCCAGCAGGCGAGGACAGGGAAACTACGAGCAGTACTTC
.	TRBJ1-3	TRBV7-7	.	CASSLDSSGNTIYF	TGTGCCAGCAGCTTAGACAGCTCTGGAAACACCATATATTTT
.	TRBJ2-1	TRBV18	TRBD2	CASSPGTSGYNEQFF	TGTGCCAGCTCACCCGGGACTAGCGGATACAATGAGCAGTTCTTC
.	TRBJ2-1	TRBV7-9	TRBD1	CASSNRGRGRLGNEQFF	TGTGCCAGCAGCAACAGGGGGCGCGGACGCTTGGGGAATGAGCAGTTCTTC
.	TRBJ2-2	TRBV9	TRBD2	CASSPLAGPNTGELFF	TGTGCCAGCAGTCCTCTAGCGGGACCCAATACCGGGGAGCTGTTTTTT
.	TRBJ1-5	TRBV28	.	CASTHGGFRPQHF	TGTGCCAGCACCCACGGGGGCTTCAGGCCCCAGCATTTT
.	TRBJ2-4	TRBV4-1	.	CASSRVGYRAAKNIQYF	TGCGCCAGCAGCCGCGTCGGGTATCGCGCAGCCAAAAACATTCAGTACTTC
.	TRBJ2-5	TRBV4-1	.	CASSPRGRGETQYF	TGCGCCAGCAGCCCCAGGGGTCGGGGAGAGACCCAGTACTTC
.	TRBJ2-5	TRBV18	.	CASSPDQETQYF	TGTGCCAGCTCACCTGACCAAGAGACCCAGTACTTC
.	TRBJ1-1	TRBV7-8	.	CASSLARSTQRRTEAFF	TGTGCCAGCAGCTTAGCGCGATCAACACAGCGTAGGACTGAAGCTTTCTTT
once	TRBJ2-7	TRBV18	.	CASSPDDRSYEQYF	TGTGCCAGCTCACCAGACGACCGCTCCTACGAGCAGTACTTC
.	TRBJ2-1	TRBV5-4	TRBD2	CASSLPLAGGYNEQFF	TGTGCCAGCAGCTTGCCCCTAGCGGGAGGCTACAATGAGCAGTTCTTC
.	TRBJ2-1	TRBV4-2	.	CASSSHPGQISSYNEQFF	TGTGCCAGCAGCTCGCACCCCGGACAAATTAGCTCCTACAATGAGCAGTTCTTC
.	TRBJ2-5	TRBV14	TRBD1	CASSPTGGGQTQYF	TGTGCCAGCAGCCCAACAGGGGGCGGCCAGACCCAGTACTTC
.	TRBJ2-1	TRBV15	TRBD2	CAIRSSGRSTEQFF	TGTGCCATCCGAAGTAGCGGGAGAAGCACTGAGCAGTTCTTC
.	TRBJ1-1	TRBV7-8	.	CASSPMGGFTEAFF	TGTGCCAGCAGCCCCATGGGGGGCTTCACTGAAGCTTTCTTT
.	TRBJ2-2	TRBV18	.	CASSPTQGRDTGELFF	TGTGCCAGCTCACCAACTCAGGGGAGGGACACCGGGGAGCTGTTTTTT
.	TRBJ2-5	TRBV7-2	.	CASSLEWGQRQETQYF	TGTGCCAGCAGCTTAGAGTGGGGGCAGAGGCAAGAGACCCAGTACTTC
.	TRBJ2-1	TRBV7-9	TRBD1	CASSSAGQGGGFSYNEQFF	TGTGCCAGCAGCAGCGCTGGACAGGGCGGCGGATTCTCCTACAATGAGCAGTTCTTC
.	TRBJ2-1	TRBV19	TRBD2	CASSIEGATGLGYNEQFF	TGTGCCAGTAGTATTGAAGGGGCTACGGGACTAGGCTACAATGAGCAGTTCTTC
once	TRBJ1-1	TRBV5-1	TRBD1	CASSPGTGGIGAFF	TGCGCCAGCAGCCCCGGGACAGGGGGTATAGGGGCTTTCTTT
once	TRBJ2-5	TRBV21-1	.	CASSKLRGTQYF	TGTGCCAGCAGCAAACTCAGGGGAACCCAGTACTTC
once	TRBJ2-5	TRBV7-7	.	CASSLGPQETQYF	TGTGCCAGCAGCTTAGGGCCTCAAGAGACCCAGTACTTC
.	TRBJ2-7	TRBV9	.	CASSVGGPQSPPEQYF	TGTGCCAGCAGCGTCGGAGGTCCGCAGTCCCCGCCCGAGCAGTACTTC
.	TRBJ2-3	TRBV5-1	.	CASSLEIARRDTQYF	TGCGCCAGCAGCTTGGAAATAGCTCGCCGAGATACGCAGTATTTT
.	TRBJ1-1	TRBV5-1	TRBD1	CASSGNSGTGAEAFF	TGCGCCAGCAGCGGCAACTCCGGGACAGGGGCTGAAGCTTTCTTT